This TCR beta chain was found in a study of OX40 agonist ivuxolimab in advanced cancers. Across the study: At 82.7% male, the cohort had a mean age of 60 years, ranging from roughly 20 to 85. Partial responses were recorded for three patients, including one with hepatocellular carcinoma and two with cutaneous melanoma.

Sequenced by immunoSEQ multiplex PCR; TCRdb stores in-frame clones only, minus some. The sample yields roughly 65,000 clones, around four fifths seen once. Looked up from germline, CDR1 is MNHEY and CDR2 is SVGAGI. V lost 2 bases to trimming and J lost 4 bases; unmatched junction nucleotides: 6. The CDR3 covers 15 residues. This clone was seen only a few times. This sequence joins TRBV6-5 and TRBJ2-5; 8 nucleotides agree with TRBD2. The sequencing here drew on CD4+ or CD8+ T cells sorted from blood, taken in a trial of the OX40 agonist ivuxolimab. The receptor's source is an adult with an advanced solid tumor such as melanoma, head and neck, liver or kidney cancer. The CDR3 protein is CASSYGQREIETQYF. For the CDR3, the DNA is TGTGCCAGCAGTTACGGCCAGCGGGAGATAGAGACCCAGTACTTC.